The T cell receptor (beta chain) described here comes from a study of breast tumors, draining lymph nodes, adjacent tissues. TCRdb independently ran MiXCR on the multiplex PCR reads; one entry per CDR3 protein. This table has around 250,000 distinct CDR3 sequences, nearly 35% appearing once. The table lists this clonotype with many counts. Its antigen is unidentified. The V end was cut by 5 bases, the J end by 3 bases, with 18 bases between. Germline values: CDR1 LNHDA, CDR2 SQIVND (reference sequence). CDR3 length equals 16 residues. The lymph nodes were axillary draining lymph nodes from breast cancer patients. Regarding the study as a whole: That most tumor T cells come from lymph nodes remained unproven.

V gene TRBV19 combines with J gene TRBJ2-3, with D tentatively TRBD2 (6 bases). The clonotype was recovered from a female donor with breast cancer. Some clones in this sample may be carry-over from other donors' samples. The sequenced sample was axillary lymph node tissue. This chain's CDR3 is CASSVSGLEGTDTQYF. CDR3 DNA: TGTGCCAGTAGTGTTTCGGGACTCGAGGGAACAGATACGCAGTATTTT.